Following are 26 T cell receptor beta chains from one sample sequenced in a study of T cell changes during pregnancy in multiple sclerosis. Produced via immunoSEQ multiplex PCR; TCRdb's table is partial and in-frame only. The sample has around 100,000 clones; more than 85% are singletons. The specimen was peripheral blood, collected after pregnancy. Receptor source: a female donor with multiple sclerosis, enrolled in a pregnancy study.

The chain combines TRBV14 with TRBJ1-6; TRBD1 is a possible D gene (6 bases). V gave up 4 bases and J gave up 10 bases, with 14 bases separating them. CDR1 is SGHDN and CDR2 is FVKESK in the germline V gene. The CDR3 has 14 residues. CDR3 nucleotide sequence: TGTGCCAGCAGCCCAGGGGCATATGGCTCACCCCTCCACTTT. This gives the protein CASSPGAYGSPLHF.

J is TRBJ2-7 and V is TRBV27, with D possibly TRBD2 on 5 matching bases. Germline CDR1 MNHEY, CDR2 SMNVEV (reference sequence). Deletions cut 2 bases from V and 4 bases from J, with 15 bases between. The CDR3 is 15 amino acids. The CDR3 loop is CASSLGSGIRYEQYF. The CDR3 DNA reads TGTGCCAGCAGTTTAGGGTCGGGGATCCGGTACGAGCAGTACTTC.

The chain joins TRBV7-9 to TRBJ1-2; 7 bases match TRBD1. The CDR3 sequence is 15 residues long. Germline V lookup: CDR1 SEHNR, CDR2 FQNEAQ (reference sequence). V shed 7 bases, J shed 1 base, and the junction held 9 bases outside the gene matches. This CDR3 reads CASTLLRDSNYGYTF. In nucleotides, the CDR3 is TGTGCCAGCACCCTGCTCCGGGACAGTAACTATGGCTACACCTTC.

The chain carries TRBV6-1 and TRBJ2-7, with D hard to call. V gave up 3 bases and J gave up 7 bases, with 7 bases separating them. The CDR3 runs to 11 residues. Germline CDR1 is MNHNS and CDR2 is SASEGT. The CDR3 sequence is CASSDFREQYF. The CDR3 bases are TGTGCCAGCAGTGACTTTCGGGAGCAGTACTTC.

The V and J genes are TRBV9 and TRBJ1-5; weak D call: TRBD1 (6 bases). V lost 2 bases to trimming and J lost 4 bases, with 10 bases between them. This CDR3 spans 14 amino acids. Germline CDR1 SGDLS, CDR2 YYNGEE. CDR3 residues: CASSVDSRNQPQHF. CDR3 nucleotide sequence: TGTGCCAGCAGCGTGGACAGTAGGAATCAGCCCCAGCATTTT. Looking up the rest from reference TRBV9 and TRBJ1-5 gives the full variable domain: DSGVTQTPKHLITATGQRVTLRCSPRSGDLSVYWYQQSLDQGLQFLIQYYNGEERAKGNILERFSAQQFPDLHSELNLSSLELGDSALYFCASSVDSRNQPQHFGDGTRLSIL.

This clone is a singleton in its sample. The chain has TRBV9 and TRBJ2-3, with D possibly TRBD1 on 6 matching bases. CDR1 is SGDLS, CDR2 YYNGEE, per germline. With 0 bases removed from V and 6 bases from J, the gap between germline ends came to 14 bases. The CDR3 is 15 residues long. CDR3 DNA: TGTGCCAGCAGCGTAGCGCCGGGACAATCCGATACGCAGTATTTT. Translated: CASSVAPGQSDTQYF.

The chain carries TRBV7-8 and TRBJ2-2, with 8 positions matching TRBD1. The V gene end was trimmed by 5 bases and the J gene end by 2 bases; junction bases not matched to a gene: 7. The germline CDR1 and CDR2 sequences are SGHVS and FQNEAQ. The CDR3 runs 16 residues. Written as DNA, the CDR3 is TGTGCCAGCAGCCCCCGGACAGGGCGCAACACCGGGGAGCTGTTTTTT. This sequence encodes CASSPRTGRNTGELFF.

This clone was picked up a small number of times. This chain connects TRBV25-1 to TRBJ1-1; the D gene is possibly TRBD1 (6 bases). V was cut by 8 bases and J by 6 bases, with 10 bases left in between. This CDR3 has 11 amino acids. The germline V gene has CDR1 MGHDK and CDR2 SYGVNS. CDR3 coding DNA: TGTGCCAGCCTACAGGGAGCTGAAGCTTTCTTT. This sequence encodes CASLQGAEAFF.

The CDR3 loop reads CASRDAFGTSGGLDTQYF. As DNA, the CDR3 is TGCGCCAGCAGAGACGCGTTCGGGACTAGCGGGGGGCTGGATACGCAGTATTTT. This rearrangement joins TRBV4-1 to TRBJ2-3, with 15 bases aligning to TRBD2. This CDR3 contains 18 residues. From germline, CDR1 is MGHRA and CDR2 YSYEKL. V gave up 6 bases and J gave up 6 bases; unmatched junction bases: 13.

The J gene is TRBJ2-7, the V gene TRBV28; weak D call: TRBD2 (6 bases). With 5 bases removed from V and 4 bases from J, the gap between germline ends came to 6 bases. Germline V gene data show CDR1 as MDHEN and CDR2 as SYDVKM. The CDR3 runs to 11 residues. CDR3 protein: CASSSGYEQYF. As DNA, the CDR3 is TGTGCCAGCAGTAGCGGGTACGAGCAGTACTTC.

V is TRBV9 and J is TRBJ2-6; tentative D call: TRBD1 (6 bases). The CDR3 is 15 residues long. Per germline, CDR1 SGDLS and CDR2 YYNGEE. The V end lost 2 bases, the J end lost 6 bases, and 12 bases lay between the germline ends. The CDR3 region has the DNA TGTGCCAGCAGCGTTACAGGGCTTGAGGCCAACGTCCTGACTTTC. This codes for CASSVTGLEANVLTF. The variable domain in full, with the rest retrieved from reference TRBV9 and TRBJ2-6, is DSGVTQTPKHLITATGQRVTLRCSPRSGDLSVYWYQQSLDQGLQFLIQYYNGEERAKGNILERFSAQQFPDLHSELNLSSLELGDSALYFCASSVTGLEANVLTFGAGSRLTVL.

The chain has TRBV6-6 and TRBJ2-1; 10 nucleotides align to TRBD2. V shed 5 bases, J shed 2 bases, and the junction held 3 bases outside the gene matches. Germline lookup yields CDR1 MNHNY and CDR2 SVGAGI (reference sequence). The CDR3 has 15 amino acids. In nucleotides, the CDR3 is TGTGCCAGCAGTCCTAGCGGGGGCCCCTACAATGAGCAGTTCTTC. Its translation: CASSPSGGPYNEQFF.

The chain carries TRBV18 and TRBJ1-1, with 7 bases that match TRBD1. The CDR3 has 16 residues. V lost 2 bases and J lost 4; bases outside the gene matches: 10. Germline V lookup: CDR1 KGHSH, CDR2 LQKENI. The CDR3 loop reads CASSPSIIRGVTEAFF. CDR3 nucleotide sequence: TGTGCCAGCTCACCATCTATTATCAGGGGGGTCACTGAAGCTTTCTTT.

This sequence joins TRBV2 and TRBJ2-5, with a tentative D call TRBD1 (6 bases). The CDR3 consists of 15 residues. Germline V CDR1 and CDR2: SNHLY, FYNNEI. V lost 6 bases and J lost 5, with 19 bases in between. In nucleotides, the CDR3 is TGTGCCAGCAGGCCCGCTTACAGGGACCGCGAGACCCAGTACTTC. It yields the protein CASRPAYRDRETQYF.

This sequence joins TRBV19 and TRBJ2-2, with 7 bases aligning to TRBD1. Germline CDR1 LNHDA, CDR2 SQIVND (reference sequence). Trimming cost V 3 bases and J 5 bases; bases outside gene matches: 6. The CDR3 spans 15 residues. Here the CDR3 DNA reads TGTGCCAGTAGTATGGTTAACAGGGGTACCGGGGAGCTGTTTTTT. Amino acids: CASSMVNRGTGELFF. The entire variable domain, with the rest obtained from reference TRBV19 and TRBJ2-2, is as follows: DGGITQSPKYLFRKEGQNVTLSCEQNLNHDAMYWYRQDPGQGLRLIYYSQIVNDFQKGDIAEGYSVSREKKESFPLTVTSAQKNPTAFYLCASSMVNRGTGELFFGEGSRLTVL.

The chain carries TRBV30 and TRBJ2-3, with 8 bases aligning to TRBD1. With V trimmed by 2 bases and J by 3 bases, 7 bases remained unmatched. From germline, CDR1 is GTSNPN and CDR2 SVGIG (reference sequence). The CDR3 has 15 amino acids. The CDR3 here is CAWSKTGVLTDTQYF. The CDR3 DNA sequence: TGTGCCTGGAGTAAGACAGGGGTTCTGACAGATACGCAGTATTTT.

The CDR3 DNA follows: TGTGCCAGCAGCCCGGACAGAAGGATCGAGCAGTACTTC. This codes for CASSPDRRIEQYF. V is TRBV5-8 and J is TRBJ2-7; TRBD1 is a possible D gene (6 bases). Germline assignment: CDR1 SGHTS and CDR2 YDEGEE. Trimming removed 4 bases from V and 6 bases from J, with 14 bases in between. The CDR3 contains 13 residues.

The CDR3 loop is CASSEGGAGRDEQFF. The CDR3 DNA is TGTGCCAGCAGCGAGGGGGGGGCCGGGCGTGATGAGCAGTTCTTC. The V and J genes are TRBV9 and TRBJ2-1; perhaps TRBD2 as D (7 bases). From germline, CDR1 is SGDLS and CDR2 YYNGEE. Deletions cut 3 bases from V and 8 bases from J, with 18 bases between. CDR3 length equals 15 residues.

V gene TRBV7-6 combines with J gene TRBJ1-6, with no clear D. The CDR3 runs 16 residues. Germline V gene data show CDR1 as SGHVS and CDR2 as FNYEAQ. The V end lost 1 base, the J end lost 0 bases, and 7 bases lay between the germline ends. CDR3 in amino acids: CASSLVPSSYNSPLHF. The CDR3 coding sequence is TGTGCCAGCAGCTTAGTACCGAGCTCCTATAATTCACCCCTCCACTTT.

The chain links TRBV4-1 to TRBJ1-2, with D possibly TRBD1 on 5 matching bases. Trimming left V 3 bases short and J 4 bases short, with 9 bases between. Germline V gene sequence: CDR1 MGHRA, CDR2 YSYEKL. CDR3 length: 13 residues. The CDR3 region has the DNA TGCGCCAGCAGCCAGGGGCTCCTCTATGGCTACACCTTC. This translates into CASSQGLLYGYTF.

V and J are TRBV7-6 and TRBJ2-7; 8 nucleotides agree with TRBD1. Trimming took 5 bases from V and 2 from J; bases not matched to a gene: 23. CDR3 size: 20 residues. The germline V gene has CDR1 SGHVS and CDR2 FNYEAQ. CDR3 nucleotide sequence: TGTGCCAGCAGCCACCCGACCCGCCCGGGACAGGACGTCGCCGCCTACGAGCAGTACTTC. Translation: CASSHPTRPGQDVAAYEQYF.

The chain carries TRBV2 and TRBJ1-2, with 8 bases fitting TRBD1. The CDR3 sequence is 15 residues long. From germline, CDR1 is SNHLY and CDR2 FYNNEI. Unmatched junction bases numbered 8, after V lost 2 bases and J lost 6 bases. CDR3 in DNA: TGTGCCAGCAGTGAAATCGGACAGGGTCAAAATGGCTACACCTTC. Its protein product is CASSEIGQGQNGYTF.

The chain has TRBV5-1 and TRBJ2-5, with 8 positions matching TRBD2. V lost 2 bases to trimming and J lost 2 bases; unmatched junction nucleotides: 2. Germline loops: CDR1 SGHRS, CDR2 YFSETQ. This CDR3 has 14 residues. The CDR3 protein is CASSFGGGQETQYF. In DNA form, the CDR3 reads TGCGCCAGCAGCTTCGGCGGGGGGCAAGAGACCCAGTACTTC.

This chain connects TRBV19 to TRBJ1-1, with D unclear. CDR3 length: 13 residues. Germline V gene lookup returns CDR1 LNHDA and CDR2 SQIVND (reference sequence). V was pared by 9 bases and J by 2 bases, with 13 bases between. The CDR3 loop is CASPPPSNTEAFF. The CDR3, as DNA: TGTGCCAGCCCCCCCCCGAGCAACACTGAAGCTTTCTTT.

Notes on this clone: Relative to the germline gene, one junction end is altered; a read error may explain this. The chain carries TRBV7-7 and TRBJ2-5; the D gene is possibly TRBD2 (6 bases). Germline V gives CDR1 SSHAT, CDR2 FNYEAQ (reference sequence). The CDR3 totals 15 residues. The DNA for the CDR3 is TGTGCTAGCAGCTTAGATTCGGGGGTCCAAGAGACCCAGTACTTC. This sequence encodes CASSLDSGVQETQYF. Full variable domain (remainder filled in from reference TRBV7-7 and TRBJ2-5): GAGVSQSPRYKVTKRGQDVTLRCDPISSHATLYWYQQALGQGPEFLTYFNYEAQPDKSGLPSDRFSAERPEGSISTLTIQRTEQRDSAMYRCASSLDSGVQETQYFGPGTRLLVL.

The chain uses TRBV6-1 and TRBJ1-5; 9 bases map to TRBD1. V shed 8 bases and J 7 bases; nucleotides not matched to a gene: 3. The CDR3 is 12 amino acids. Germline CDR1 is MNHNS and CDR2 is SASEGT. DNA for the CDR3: TGTGCCAGCGGGACAGGGCTGCAGCCCCAGCATTTT. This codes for CASGTGLQPQHF.